Listed below are T cell receptor beta chains from one sample, sequenced in a study of neurological immune-mediated disorders. In TCRdb, the 5' RACE reads were re-called with MiXCR into one record per CDR3 protein. In the table there are 40,000 to 50,000 distinct CDR3 sequences, 2% to 3% of which are singletons. Sample: PBMCs. The receptor source for this set is a man aged 30-40 years with multiple sclerosis. The CDR3 runs from the conserved cysteine through the conserved F or W. The D gene is left open where the match is weak. The size field is filled for only some rows; it gives once, few, many or a size class.

V gene	clone size	J gene	D gene	CDR3 DNA	CDR3 protein
TRBV20-1	many	TRBJ2-4	-	TGCAGTGCAAGACGCGCCTCACAGGGACAAAACATTCAGTACTTC	CSARRASQGQNIQYF
TRBV20-1	many	TRBJ2-5	-	TGCAGTGCCACCGGGGGGCGCGGGGAGACCCAGTACTTC	CSATGGRGETQYF
TRBV20-1	many	TRBJ2-3	TRBD1	TGCAGTGCTAGAGCCGTGGACAGGGGGCGGACAGATACGCAGTATTTT	CSARAVDRGRTDTQYF
TRBV12-3/TRBV12-4	many	TRBJ1-6	-	TGTGCCAGCAGAATAGACAGCAATAATTCACCCCTCCACTTT	CASRIDSNNSPLHF
TRBV10-3	many	TRBJ2-7	-	TGTGCCATCAGTGACGGCAGGACAGGGAAACTAGCGGGTTCACGTTACGAGCAGTACTTC	CAISDGRTGKLAGSRYEQYF
TRBV7-6	-	TRBJ2-1	TRBD2	TGTGCCAGCAGCCCCCCCGTCGCTGGGACTAGGGGTGAGCAGTTCTTC	CASSPPVAGTRGEQFF
TRBV5-1	many	TRBJ2-2	TRBD2	TGCGCCAGCAGCTTCCGGACTAGTCCTGGGGAGCTGTTTTTT	CASSFRTSPGELFF
TRBV7-9	many	TRBJ2-7	TRBD1	TGTGCCAGCAGCCTTGGACAGGTGCCATACGAGCAGTACTTC	CASSLGQVPYEQYF
TRBV6-1	many	TRBJ2-6	-	TGTGCCAGCAGTGGGGCAGGGGGGCCCTCTGGGGCCAACGTCCTGACTTTC	CASSGAGGPSGANVLTF
TRBV5-5	few	TRBJ1-2	-	TGTGCCAGCAGCTTGGGACATCTTAACTATGGCTACACCTTC	CASSLGHLNYGYTF
TRBV20-1	many	TRBJ2-7	TRBD2	TGCAGTGCTAGAGCTACCACGGGAGAGCGGGGGGCGCCAATATACGAGCAGTACTTC	CSARATTGERGAPIYEQYF